This T cell receptor beta chain was observed in a study of T cell responses to AZD1222 COVID-19 vaccine. Study observations and caveats: Rises in breadth and depth of Spike-specific TCRs came after two AZD1222 doses. CD4 TCRs associated with vaccination spanned spike, dominating at 160-218 and 743-854. No repertoire was sampled before or during the peak T cell response, only after it.

The CDR3 runs to 13 residues. From germline, CDR1 is MNHEY and CDR2 SMNVEV (reference sequence). V lost 5 bases to trimming and J lost 8 bases; unmatched junction nucleotides: 6. This clone was seen just once. The target antigen is unknown. Libraries were prepared by immunoSEQ multiplex PCR; TCRdb keeps only in-frame clonotypes and omits some of them. This table holds roughly 190,000 clones, roughly 88% found once. The input for sequencing was peripheral blood, taken on day 0 of AZD1222 vaccination. V gene TRBV27 combines with J gene TRBJ1-2; 9 bases agree with TRBD1. The TCR sequence derives from an adult in good health. The CDR3 nucleotides are TGTGCCAGCAGTGCGAGGACAGGGGACGGCTACACCTTC. Protein: CASSARTGDGYTF.